This T cell receptor beta chain derives from a study of shared clonotypes between healthy human individuals. This clone was counted only a few times. Assay: immunoSEQ multiplex PCR; the TCRdb copy retains only in-frame clones and omits some. Among some 95,000 clones, 67% were seen once, and the ten largest hold over 35%. J gave up 6 bases and V 2 bases, and 3 bases lay outside the gene matches. CDR3 length: 13 residues. Germline-derived CDR1 and CDR2 are MNHEY and SVGAGI. This clonotype originated in a man aged 25 to 40 in good health. The rearrangement links TRBV6-5 to TRBJ1-2; 7 bases line up with TRBD1. Sequenced input: memory CD8+ T cells sorted from blood. As for subset: CD45RO+ cells pooled with CCR7-negative TemRA cells. The CDR3 is CASSYQGVDGYTF. In nucleotides, the CDR3 is TGTGCCAGCAGTTACCAGGGGGTGGATGGCTACACCTTC.